This T cell receptor (beta chain) was retrieved from a study of cytomegalovirus exposure and HLA in healthy donors. Regarding the study as a whole: Analyses of presence/absence relied on an assumption of roughly uniform sequencing depth across donors. A highly shared variant cluster was judged a likely technical artifact.

In the PCR, 60 Vbeta and 13 Jbeta primers were used. The repertoire was sequenced with immunoSEQ multiplex PCR; TCRdb's copy has only in-frame clones and lacks some. The sample consists of approximately 120,000 clones, roughly four fifths of them appearing once. V lost 7 bases to trimming and J lost 7 bases; unmatched junction nucleotides: 9. The CDR3 is 13 residues long. Germline V CDR1 and CDR2: MNHEY, SVGAGI. This clone was seen a handful of times. The antigen remains undetermined. The rearrangement uses TRBV6-5 and TRBJ2-5; 7 bases map to TRBD2. The TCR was taken from a man aged 45-65 years in good health and CMV-seronegative. The sample was PBMCs. The CDR3 is CASTMGGWATQYF. Here the CDR3 DNA reads TGTGCCAGCACAATGGGGGGGTGGGCGACCCAGTACTTC.